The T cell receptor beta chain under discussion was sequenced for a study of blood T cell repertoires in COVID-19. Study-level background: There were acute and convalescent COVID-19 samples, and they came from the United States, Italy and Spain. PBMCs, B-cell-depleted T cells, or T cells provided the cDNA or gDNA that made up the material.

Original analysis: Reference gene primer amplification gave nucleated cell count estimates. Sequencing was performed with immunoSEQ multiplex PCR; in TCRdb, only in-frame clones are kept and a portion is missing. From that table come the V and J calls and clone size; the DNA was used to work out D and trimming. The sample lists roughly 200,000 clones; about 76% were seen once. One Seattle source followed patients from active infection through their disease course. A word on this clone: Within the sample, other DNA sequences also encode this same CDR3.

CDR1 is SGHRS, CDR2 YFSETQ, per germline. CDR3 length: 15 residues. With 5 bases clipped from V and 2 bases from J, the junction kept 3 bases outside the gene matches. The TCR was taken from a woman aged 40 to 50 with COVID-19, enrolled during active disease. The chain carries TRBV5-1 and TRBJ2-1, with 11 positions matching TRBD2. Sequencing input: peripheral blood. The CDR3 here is CASSSTSGAYNEQFF. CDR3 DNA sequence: TGCGCCAGCAGTTCGACTAGCGGGGCCTACAATGAGCAGTTCTTC.